The 16 T cell receptor beta chains listed next were all sequenced from one sample in a study of shared T cell receptors in the human thymus. Here immunoSEQ multiplex PCR was the method, and the copy in TCRdb shows in-frame clones only, minus some. The profile shows roughly 560,000 clones, approximately 78% of them singletons. This sample also belongs to another study, concerning human thymus T cells.

Sample: thymocytes. These receptors all stem from a boy less than two years old with a congenital heart defect.

The genes are TRBV7-3 and TRBJ1-1; D not resolved. The CDR3 totals 16 residues. CDR1 and CDR2 from the germline V gene are SGHTA and FQGTGA. V shed 2 bases and J shed 1 base, with 14 bases lying between them. In DNA form, the CDR3 reads TGTGCCAGCAGCTTATTCGGCGAGGAGGGGAACACTGAAGCTTTCTTT. Translated, it gives CASSLFGEEGNTEAFF.

In this sample, this clone turned up a few times. The chain links TRBV9 to TRBJ2-1; 7 positions agree with TRBD2. Germline CDR1 SGDLS, CDR2 YYNGEE. The CDR3 loop spans 16 amino acids. After removal of 4 bases from V and 8 bases from J, the junction contained 15 bases not matched to a gene. CDR3 protein: CASSIRLEGGCDEQFF. DNA of the CDR3: TGTGCCAGCAGCATCCGACTGGAGGGAGGGTGTGATGAGCAGTTCTTC. The full variable domain, rest sourced from reference TRBV9 and TRBJ2-1, is DSGVTQTPKHLITATGQRVTLRCSPRSGDLSVYWYQQSLDQGLQFLIQYYNGEERAKGNILERFSAQQFPDLHSELNLSSLELGDSALYFCASSIRLEGGCDEQFFGPGTRLTVL.

The genes are TRBV4-3 and TRBJ1-5, with D unresolved. V shed 0 bases and J shed 2 bases, with 11 bases lying between them. This CDR3 spans 16 amino acids. Per the germline V gene, CDR1 is LGHNA and CDR2 is YSLEER. CDR3 nucleotide sequence: TGCGCCAGCAGCCAAGAGGATCGGGTCCGCAATCAGCCCCAGCATTTT. Translating it yields CASSQEDRVRNQPQHF.

V usage is TRBV27 and J usage is TRBJ2-7; 10 bases are shared with TRBD1. Germline CDR1 MNHEY, CDR2 SMNVEV (reference sequence). The ends lost 4 bases at V and 4 bases at J; junction bases unmatched: 7. CDR3 length: 15 residues. The DNA of the CDR3 is TGTGCCAGCAGTTCCCGACAGGGGGCTAGGTACGAGCAGTACTTC. Its translation is CASSSRQGARYEQYF.

The V gene is TRBV10-3, the J gene TRBJ2-1; 8 bases line up with TRBD1. The germline V gene has CDR1 ENHRY and CDR2 SYGVKD. The J segment lost 7 bases and the V segment lost 6 bases, leaving 8 bases of the junction unmatched. The length of the CDR3 is 14 residues. CDR3: CAIRPPTGENEQFF. For the CDR3, the DNA is TGTGCCATCAGACCCCCGACAGGGGAGAATGAGCAGTTCTTC.

This clone came up a few times. This chain uses TRBV7-9 with TRBJ2-7, with 7 positions matching TRBD1. Germline V gene data show CDR1 as SEHNR and CDR2 as FQNEAQ (reference sequence). This CDR3 has 16 residues. Germline trimming cut 0 bases from V and 3 bases from J; bases unmatched to any gene: 8. Written as DNA, the CDR3 is TGTGCCAGCAGCTTAGCCCCCCGACAGGGATTCTACGAGCAGTACTTC. Its translation: CASSLAPRQGFYEQYF.

The chain combines TRBV28 with TRBJ1-1; D is ambiguous. This CDR3 is built from 15 residues. The germline V and J ends were trimmed by 6 bases and 0 bases, with 14 bases remaining between them. Germline CDR1 is MDHEN and CDR2 is SYDVKM. DNA of the CDR3: TGTGCCAGCAGCCCGAGAGTGGTTATGAACACTGAAGCTTTCTTT. Protein: CASSPRVVMNTEAFF.

The V gene is TRBV7-2, the J gene TRBJ2-7, with 12 bases identical to TRBD2. The CDR3 length is 16 residues. V was clipped by 5 bases and J by 3 bases; unmatched bases: 8. The germline V gene has CDR1 SGHTA and CDR2 FQGNSA. CDR3 bases: TGTGCCAGCAGCCAGGCTAGCGGGAGGGACGGCTACGAGCAGTACTTC. Its protein product is CASSQASGRDGYEQYF.

This clone appeared a few times. The chain recombines TRBV15 with TRBJ2-7; TRBD1 matches 9 bases. Germline CDR1 reads LNHNV; CDR2 reads YYDKDF (reference sequence). This CDR3 has 15 amino acids. Trimming cost V 4 bases and J 2 bases; bases outside gene matches: 6. The CDR3 here is CATSTSTGGPYEQYF. For the CDR3, the DNA is TGTGCCACCAGCACCTCTACAGGGGGCCCCTACGAGCAGTACTTC.

V usage is TRBV30 and J usage is TRBJ2-3; D is perhaps TRBD1 (5 bases). V was pared by 1 base and J by 6 bases, with 11 bases between. The CDR3 totals 13 residues. CDR1 is GTSNPN and CDR2 is SVGIG in the germline V gene (reference sequence). DNA of the CDR3: TGTGCCTGGAGTGGGGTGCACAGGGATACGCAGTATTTT. It translates to CAWSGVHRDTQYF.

The V and J genes are TRBV7-9 and TRBJ2-3; tentative D call: TRBD2 (6 bases). Trimming took off 1 base at V and 5 bases at J, with 16 bases between the two ends. The germline CDR1 and CDR2 sequences are SEHNR and FQNEAQ (reference sequence). The CDR3 length is 16 residues. CDR3 region: CASSLGQLGLGDTQYF. The CDR3 DNA follows: TGTGCCAGCAGCTTAGGCCAATTGGGACTTGGAGATACGCAGTATTTT.

To note about this clone: The sample has other DNA sequences that encode this CDR3 too. The chain employs TRBV5-1 and TRBJ1-2; a weak D match, TRBD1 (6 bases). This CDR3 spans 12 amino acids. Trimming took 0 bases from V and 7 from J, leaving 7 bases between them. CDR1 and CDR2 (germline): SGHRS, YFSETQ. The CDR3 region is CASSLGQAGYTF. The CDR3 DNA follows: TGCGCCAGCAGCTTGGGACAGGCTGGCTACACCTTC.

The rearrangement joins TRBV7-3 to TRBJ2-1; weak D call: TRBD2 (6 bases). V gave up 6 bases and J gave up 11 bases, with 17 bases separating them. Per germline, CDR1 SGHTA and CDR2 FQGTGA. The CDR3 length is 13 residues. The CDR3 DNA reads as TGTGCCAGCAGGCTTGGAGGGACGGGCAAGCAGTTCTTC. It translates to CASRLGGTGKQFF.

This chain links TRBV7-8 with TRBJ2-1; 12 nucleotides line up with TRBD2. Germline CDR1 and CDR2: SGHVS and FQNEAQ. The CDR3 contains 19 residues. The trim removed 5 bases at V and 0 bases at J, leaving 11 bases unmatched. CDR3 sequence reads: CASSPGGTSGWSSYNEQFF. DNA for the CDR3: TGTGCCAGCAGCCCCGGAGGGACTAGCGGGTGGAGCTCCTACAATGAGCAGTTCTTC.

This clone was seen a handful of times. The gene calls are TRBV6-5 and TRBJ1-5, with a weak D call TRBD1 (6 bases). The CDR3 sequence is 16 residues long. V was cut by 4 bases and J by 6 bases, with 19 bases left in between. Germline CDR1 is MNHEY and CDR2 is SVGAGI. CDR3 loop: CASSSSGTSVGQPQHF. CDR3 sequence (DNA): TGTGCCAGCAGTTCCTCCGGGACATCGGTCGGTCAGCCCCAGCATTTT.

The chain uses TRBV27 and TRBJ2-7; TRBD2 agrees at 8 bases. CDR1 is MNHEY, CDR2 SMNVEV, per germline (reference sequence). With 6 bases clipped from V and 4 bases from J, the junction kept 8 bases outside the gene matches. CDR3 length: 14 amino acids. CDR3 loop: CASRTRGEPYEQYF. The CDR3 DNA reads TGTGCCAGCAGGACGCGGGGGGAGCCTTACGAGCAGTACTTC.